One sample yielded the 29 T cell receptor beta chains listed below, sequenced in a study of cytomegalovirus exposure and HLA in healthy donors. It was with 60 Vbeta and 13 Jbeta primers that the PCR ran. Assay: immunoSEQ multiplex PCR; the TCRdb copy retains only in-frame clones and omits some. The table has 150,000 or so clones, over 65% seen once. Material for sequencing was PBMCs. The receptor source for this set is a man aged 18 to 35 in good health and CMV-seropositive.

CDR3 amino acids: CASSWDSFTDTQYF. The CDR3 nucleotides are TGTGCCAGCAGTTGGGACTCCTTCACAGATACGCAGTATTTT. The gene calls are TRBV2 and TRBJ2-3; the D gene is possibly TRBD2 (6 bases). CDR1 and CDR2 from the germline V gene are SNHLY and FYNNEI. The V gene lost 5 bases and the J gene lost 2 bases, with 11 bases spanning the gap. CDR3 size: 14 residues.

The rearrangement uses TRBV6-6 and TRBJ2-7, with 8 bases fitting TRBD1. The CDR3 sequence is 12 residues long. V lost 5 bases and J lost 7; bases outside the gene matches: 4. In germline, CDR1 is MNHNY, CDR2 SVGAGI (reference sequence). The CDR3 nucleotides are TGTGCCAGCAGTCAACAGGGGGGAGAGCAGTACTTC. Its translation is CASSQQGGEQYF.

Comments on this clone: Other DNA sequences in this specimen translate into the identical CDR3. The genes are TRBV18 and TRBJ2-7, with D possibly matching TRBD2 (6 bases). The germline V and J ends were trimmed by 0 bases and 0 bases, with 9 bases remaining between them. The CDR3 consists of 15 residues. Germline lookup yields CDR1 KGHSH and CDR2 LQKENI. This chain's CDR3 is CASSPPSGSSYEQYF. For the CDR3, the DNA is TGTGCCAGCTCACCACCGTCCGGGAGCTCCTACGAGCAGTACTTC.

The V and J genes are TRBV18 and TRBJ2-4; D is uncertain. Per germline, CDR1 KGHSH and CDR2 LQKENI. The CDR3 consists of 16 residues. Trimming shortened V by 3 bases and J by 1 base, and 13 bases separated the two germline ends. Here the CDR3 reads CASSPVWAGAKNIQYF. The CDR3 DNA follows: TGTGCCAGCTCACCCGTCTGGGCTGGGGCCAAAAACATTCAGTACTTC.

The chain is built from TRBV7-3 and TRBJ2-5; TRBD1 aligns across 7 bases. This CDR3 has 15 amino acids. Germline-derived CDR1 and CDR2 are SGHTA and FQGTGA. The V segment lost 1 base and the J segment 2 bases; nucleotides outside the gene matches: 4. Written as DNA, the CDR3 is TGTGCCAGCAGCTTAAACGGCAGGGGGCAAGAGACCCAGTACTTC. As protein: CASSLNGRGQETQYF.

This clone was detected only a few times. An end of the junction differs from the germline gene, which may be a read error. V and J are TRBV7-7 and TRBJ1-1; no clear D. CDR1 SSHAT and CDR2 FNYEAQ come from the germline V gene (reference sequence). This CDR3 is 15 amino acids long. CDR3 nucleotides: TGTGCTAGCAGCTTAGGACCGGCGGGGAACACTGAAGCTTTCTTT. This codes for CASSLGPAGNTEAFF.

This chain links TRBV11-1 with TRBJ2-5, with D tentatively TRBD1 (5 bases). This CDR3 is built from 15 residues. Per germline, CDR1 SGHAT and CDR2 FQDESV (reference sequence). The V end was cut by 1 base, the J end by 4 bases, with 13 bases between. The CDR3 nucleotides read TGTGCCAGCAGCTTAGGGCAGGGCGATGGAGAGACCCAGTACTTC. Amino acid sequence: CASSLGQGDGETQYF.

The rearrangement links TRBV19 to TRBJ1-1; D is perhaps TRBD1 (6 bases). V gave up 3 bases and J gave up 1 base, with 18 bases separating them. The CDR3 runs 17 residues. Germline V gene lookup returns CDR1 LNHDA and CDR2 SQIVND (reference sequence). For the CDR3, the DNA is TGTGCCAGTAGTATCAGTTATGGGGGGGGCTGGAACACTGAAGCTTTCTTT. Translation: CASSISYGGGWNTEAFF.

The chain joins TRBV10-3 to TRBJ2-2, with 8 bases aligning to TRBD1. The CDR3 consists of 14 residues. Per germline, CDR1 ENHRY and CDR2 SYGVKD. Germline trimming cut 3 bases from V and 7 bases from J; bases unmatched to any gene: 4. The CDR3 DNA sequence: TGTGCCATCAGTGACAGGGGGCGCTACGGGGAGCTGTTTTTT. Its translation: CAISDRGRYGELFF.

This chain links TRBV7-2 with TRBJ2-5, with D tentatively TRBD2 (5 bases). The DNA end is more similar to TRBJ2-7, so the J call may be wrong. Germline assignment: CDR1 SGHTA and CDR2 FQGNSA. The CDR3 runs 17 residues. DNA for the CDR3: TGTGCCAGCAGCTTAGGATCTTTTAGCGTAAGCTCCTACGAGCAGTACTTC. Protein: CASSLGSFSVSSYEQYF.

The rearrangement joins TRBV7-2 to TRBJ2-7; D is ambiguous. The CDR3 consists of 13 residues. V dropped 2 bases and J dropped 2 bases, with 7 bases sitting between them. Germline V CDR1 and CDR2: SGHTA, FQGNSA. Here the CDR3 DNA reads TGTGCCAGCAGCTTACCATCCACCTACGAGCAGTACTTC. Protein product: CASSLPSTYEQYF. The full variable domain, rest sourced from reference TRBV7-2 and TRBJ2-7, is GAGVSQSPSNKVTEKGKDVELRCDPISGHTALYWYRQSLGQGLEFLIYFQGNSAPDKSGLPSDRFSAERTGGSVSTLTIQRTQQEDSAVYLCASSLPSTYEQYFGPGTRLTVT.

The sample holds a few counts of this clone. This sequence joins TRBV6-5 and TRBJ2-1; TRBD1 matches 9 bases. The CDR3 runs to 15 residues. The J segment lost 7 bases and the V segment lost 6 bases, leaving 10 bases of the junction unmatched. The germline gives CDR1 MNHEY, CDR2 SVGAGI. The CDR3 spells CASRRTGTGRNEQFF. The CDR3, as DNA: TGTGCCAGCAGGCGAACCGGGACAGGGAGAAATGAGCAGTTCTTC.

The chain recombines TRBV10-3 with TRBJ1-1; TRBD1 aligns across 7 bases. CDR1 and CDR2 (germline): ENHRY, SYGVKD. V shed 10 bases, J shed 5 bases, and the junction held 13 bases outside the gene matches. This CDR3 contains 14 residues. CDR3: CASKFDRAGTEAFF. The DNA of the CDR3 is TGTGCCAGCAAATTTGACAGGGCGGGGACTGAAGCTTTCTTT.

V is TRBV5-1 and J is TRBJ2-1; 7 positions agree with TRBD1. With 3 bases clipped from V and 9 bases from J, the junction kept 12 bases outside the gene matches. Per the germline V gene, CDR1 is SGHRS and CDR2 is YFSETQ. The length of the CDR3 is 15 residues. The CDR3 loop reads CASSSRQGTGGEQFF. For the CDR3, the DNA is TGCGCCAGCAGCTCCCGACAGGGAACGGGCGGTGAGCAGTTCTTC.

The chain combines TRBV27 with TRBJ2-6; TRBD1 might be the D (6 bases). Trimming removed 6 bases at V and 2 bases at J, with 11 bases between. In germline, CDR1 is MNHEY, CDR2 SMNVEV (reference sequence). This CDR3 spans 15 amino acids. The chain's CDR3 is CASRLTGPGANVLTF. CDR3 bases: TGTGCCAGCAGACTCACAGGGCCTGGGGCCAACGTCCTGACTTTC.

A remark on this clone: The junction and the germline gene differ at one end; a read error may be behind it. CDR3 DNA: TGTGCCAGCAGTGGACAGGCGCACAGCTCCTACGGGCAGTACTTC. It yields the protein CASSGQAHSSYGQYF. The gene calls are TRBV6-5 and TRBJ2-7, with 7 positions matching TRBD1. This CDR3 has 15 residues. The V gene's germline CDR1 is MNHEY and CDR2 SVGAGI.

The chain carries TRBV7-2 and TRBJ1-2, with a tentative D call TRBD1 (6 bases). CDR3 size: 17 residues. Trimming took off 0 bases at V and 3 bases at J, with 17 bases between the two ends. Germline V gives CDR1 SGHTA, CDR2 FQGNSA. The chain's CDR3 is CASSLALGMGADYGYTF. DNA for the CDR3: TGTGCCAGCAGCTTAGCGCTAGGTATGGGGGCTGACTATGGCTACACCTTC.

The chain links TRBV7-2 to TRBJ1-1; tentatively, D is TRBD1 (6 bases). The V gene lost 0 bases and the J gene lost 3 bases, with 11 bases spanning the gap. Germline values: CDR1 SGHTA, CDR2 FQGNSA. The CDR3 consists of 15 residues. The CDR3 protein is CASSLAGKGDTEAFF. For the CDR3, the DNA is TGTGCCAGCAGCTTAGCGGGAAAGGGGGACACTGAAGCTTTCTTT.

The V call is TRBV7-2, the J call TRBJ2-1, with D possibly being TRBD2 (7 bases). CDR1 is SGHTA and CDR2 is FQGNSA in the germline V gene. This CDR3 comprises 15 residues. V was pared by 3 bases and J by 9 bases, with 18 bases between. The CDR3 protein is CASSFEAGAHGEQFF. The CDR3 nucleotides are TGTGCCAGCAGCTTTGAGGCGGGGGCTCACGGTGAGCAGTTCTTC.

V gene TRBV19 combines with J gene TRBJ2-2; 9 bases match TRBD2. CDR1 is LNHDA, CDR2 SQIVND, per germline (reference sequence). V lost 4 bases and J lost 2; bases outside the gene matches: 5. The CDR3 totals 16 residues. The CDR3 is CASSRLAGINTGELFF. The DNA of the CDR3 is TGTGCCAGTAGTAGGCTAGCGGGGATTAACACCGGGGAGCTGTTTTTT.

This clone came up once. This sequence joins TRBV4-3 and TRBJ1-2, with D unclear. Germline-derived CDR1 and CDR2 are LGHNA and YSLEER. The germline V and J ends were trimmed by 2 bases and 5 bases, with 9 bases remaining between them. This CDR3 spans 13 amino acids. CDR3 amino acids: CASSQLGSYGYTF. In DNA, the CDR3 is TGCGCCAGCAGCCAACTCGGGTCGTATGGCTACACCTTC.

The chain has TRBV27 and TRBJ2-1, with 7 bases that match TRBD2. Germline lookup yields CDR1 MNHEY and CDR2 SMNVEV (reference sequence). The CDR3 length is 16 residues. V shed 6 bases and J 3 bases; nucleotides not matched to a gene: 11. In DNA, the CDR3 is TGTGCCAGCAGGCTCTTCCGGGAGGCTCACTACAATGAGCAGTTCTTC. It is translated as CASRLFREAHYNEQFF.

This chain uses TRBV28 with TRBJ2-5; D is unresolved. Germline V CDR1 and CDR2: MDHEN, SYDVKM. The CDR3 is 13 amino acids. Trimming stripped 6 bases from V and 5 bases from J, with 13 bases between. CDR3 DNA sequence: TGTGCCAGCAGCTCTCCCCGAGTGGAGACCCAGTACTTC. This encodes CASSSPRVETQYF.

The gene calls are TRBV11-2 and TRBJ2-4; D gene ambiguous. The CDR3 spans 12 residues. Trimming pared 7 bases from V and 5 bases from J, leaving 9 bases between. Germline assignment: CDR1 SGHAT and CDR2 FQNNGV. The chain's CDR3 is CASTPRENIQYF. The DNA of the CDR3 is TGTGCCAGCACCCCTCGCGAAAACATTCAGTACTTC.

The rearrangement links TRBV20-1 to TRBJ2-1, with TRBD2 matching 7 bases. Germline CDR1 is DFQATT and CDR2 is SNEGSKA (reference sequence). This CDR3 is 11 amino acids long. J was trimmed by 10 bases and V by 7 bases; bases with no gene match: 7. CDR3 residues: CSVPGGREQFF. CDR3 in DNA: TGCAGTGTACCGGGGGGTCGGGAGCAGTTCTTC.

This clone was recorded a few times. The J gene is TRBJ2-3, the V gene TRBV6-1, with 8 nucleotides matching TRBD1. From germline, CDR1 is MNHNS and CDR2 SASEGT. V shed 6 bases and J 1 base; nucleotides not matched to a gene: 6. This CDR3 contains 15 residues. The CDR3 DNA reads TGTGCCAGCAGGGACAGGGCTGGCGGCACAGATACGCAGTATTTT. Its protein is CASRDRAGGTDTQYF.

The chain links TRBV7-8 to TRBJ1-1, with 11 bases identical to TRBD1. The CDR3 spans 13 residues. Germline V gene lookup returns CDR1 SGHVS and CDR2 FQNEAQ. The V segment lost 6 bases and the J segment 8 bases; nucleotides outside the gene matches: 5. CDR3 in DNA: TGTGCCAGCAGGGACAGGGGGCTGATCGAAGCTTTCTTT. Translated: CASRDRGLIEAFF.

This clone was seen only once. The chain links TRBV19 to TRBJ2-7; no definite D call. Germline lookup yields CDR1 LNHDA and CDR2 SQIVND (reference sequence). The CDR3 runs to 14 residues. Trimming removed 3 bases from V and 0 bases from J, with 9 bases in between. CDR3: CASSMRWSSYEQYF. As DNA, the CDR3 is TGTGCCAGTAGTATGCGGTGGTCCTCCTACGAGCAGTACTTC.

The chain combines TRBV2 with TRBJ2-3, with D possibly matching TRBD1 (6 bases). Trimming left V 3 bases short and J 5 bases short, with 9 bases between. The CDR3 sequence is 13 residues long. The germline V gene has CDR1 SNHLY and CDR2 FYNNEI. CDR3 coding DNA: TGTGCCAGCAGTGACTCAGGGGAAGATACGCAGTATTTT. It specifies CASSDSGEDTQYF.